The clone carrying this TCR beta chain was seen repeatedly, ten times or more. The antigen is unknown. The V and J ends lost 4 bases and 0 bases respectively, with 4 bases between them. Germline CDR1 reads SQVTM; CDR2 reads ANQGSEA. The CDR3 contains 13 residues. These data come from a study of identical twins. Study-wide results and caveats: Sequences that were out-of-frame, alpha and twin-shared displayed an excess of low generation probability.

MiXCR was run by TCRdb on the 5' RACE reads, yielding one entry per CDR3 protein. The profile shows about 660,000 distinct CDR3 sequences, 8.6% of them singletons. This sample also appeared in a second study, on yellow fever vaccine responses in identical twins.

The rearrangement uses TRBV29-1 and TRBJ1-6; D remains ambiguous. Source material: PBMCs. This clonotype originated in a woman aged 18 to 35 in good health. CDR3 in amino acids: CSVADSYNSPLHF. CDR3 DNA sequence: TGCAGCGTTGCGGACTCCTATAATTCACCCCTCCACTTT.